Shown below are 23 T cell receptor beta chains from a single sample sequenced in a study of CD8 T cells in ankylosing spondylitis. MiXCR, run by TCRdb on the 5' RACE reads, gives a single entry per CDR3 protein. This sample carries under 300,000 distinct CDR3 sequences, about 10% of them seen once, and the ten largest clones take around 7%. Sequenced: blood, either unsorted or a sorted T cell fraction (not recorded which). These receptors originate from a male donor with ankylosing spondylitis or in good health (not recorded which).

This clonotype has ten or more counts. The chain uses TRBV5-1 and TRBJ2-1; the D gene is possibly TRBD1 (6 bases). The CDR3 has 14 amino acids. CDR1 is SGHRS, CDR2 YFSETQ, per germline. V was clipped by 1 base and J by 4 bases, with 9 bases between them. The CDR3 loop reads CASSLRQEYNEQFF. For the CDR3, the DNA is TGCGCCAGCAGCTTGAGACAGGAATACAATGAGCAGTTCTTC.

This clonotype has a count of ten or more. This chain links TRBV5-5 with TRBJ2-7, with 10 bases identical to TRBD2. Germline trimming cut 0 bases from V and 4 bases from J; bases unmatched to any gene: 4. The CDR3 has 15 residues. Germline loops: CDR1 SGHKS, CDR2 YYEKEE (reference sequence). CDR3 sequence: CASSLAGLAEYEQYF. The CDR3 DNA reads TGTGCCAGCAGCTTGGCCGGACTAGCGGAATACGAGCAGTACTTC.

The table lists this clonotype with many counts. This chain joins TRBV20-1 and TRBJ2-5; maybe TRBD2 (7 bases). CDR3 length: 14 amino acids. In germline, CDR1 is DFQATT, CDR2 SNEGSKA (reference sequence). V lost 0 bases and J lost 5, with 13 bases in between. CDR3 loop: CSAREGGRLETQYF. The DNA of the CDR3 is TGCAGTGCTAGAGAGGGGGGGCGGCTTGAGACCCAGTACTTC.

This chain uses TRBV29-1 with TRBJ2-1, with D unresolved. Trimming left V 4 bases short and J 0 bases short, with 10 bases between. Germline V CDR1 and CDR2: SQVTM, ANQGSEA. The CDR3 is made up of 14 amino acids. This CDR3 reads CSVADRYSYNEQFF. As DNA, the CDR3 is TGCAGCGTTGCGGACCGCTACTCCTACAATGAGCAGTTCTTC.

CDR3 DNA: TGTGCCAGCAGCTATTCAGCAGATACGCAGTATTTT. Residues: CASSYSADTQYF. The chain employs TRBV7-8 and TRBJ2-3; D not resolved. CDR1 is SGHVS, CDR2 FQNEAQ, per germline. V was shortened by 4 bases and J by 4 bases, with 6 bases between the two germline ends. The CDR3 is 12 residues long. The full variable domain, rest sourced from reference TRBV7-8 and TRBJ2-3, is GAGVSQSPRYKVAKRGQDVALRCDPISGHVSLFWYQQALGQGPEFLTYFQNEAQLDKSGLPSDRFFAERPEGSVSTLKIQRTQQEDSAVYLCASSYSADTQYFGPGTRLTVL.

This clonotype has a count of ten or more. The chain employs TRBV5-1 and TRBJ1-1; no clear D gene. Germline CDR1 SGHRS, CDR2 YFSETQ. The CDR3 covers 12 residues. V was clipped by 3 bases and J by 4 bases, with 7 bases between them. CDR3 DNA: TGCGCCAGCAGCTGGACGGGCACTGAAGCTTTCTTT. Translating gives CASSWTGTEAFF.

This clonotype was seen repeatedly, ten times or more. Here the CDR3 reads CSASTGGGYQETQYF. CDR3 bases: TGCAGTGCTTCAACCGGGGGGGGTTACCAAGAGACCCAGTACTTC. V usage is TRBV20-1 and J usage is TRBJ2-5, with 8 bases lining up with TRBD2. CDR3 size: 15 residues. Germline V gene sequence: CDR1 DFQATT, CDR2 SNEGSKA (reference sequence). Trimming removed 5 bases from V and 0 bases from J; junction bases left unmatched: 8.

This clonotype was counted between two and nine times. DNA for the CDR3: TGTGCCAGCAGGAGGAGCCAGGGGAGGTGGACCGGGGAGCTGTTTTTT. Residues: CASRRSQGRWTGELFF. The gene calls are TRBV6-2 or TRBV6-3 and TRBJ2-2; D is tentatively TRBD1 or TRBD2 (6 bases each). The V gene lost 6 bases and the J gene lost 5 bases, with 19 bases spanning the gap. CDR1 and CDR2 from the germline V gene are MNHEY and SVGEGT. The CDR3 consists of 16 residues.

The table lists this clonotype with many counts. This rearrangement joins TRBV5-1 to TRBJ2-2; D gene unclear. The CDR3 covers 16 residues. Germline lookup yields CDR1 SGHRS and CDR2 YFSETQ. Trimming took off 4 bases at V and 0 bases at J, with 13 bases between the two ends. The CDR3 sequence is CASSPWSDSNTGELFF. The CDR3 DNA reads TGCGCCAGCAGCCCCTGGAGCGATTCGAACACCGGGGAGCTGTTTTTT.

This clonotype was picked up many times. The genes are TRBV5-1 and TRBJ1-4; D is uncertain. CDR1 is SGHRS, CDR2 YFSETQ, per germline. The CDR3 is made up of 14 amino acids. Trimming left V 2 bases short and J 6 bases short, with 11 bases between. CDR3 nucleotide sequence: TGCGCCAGCAGCTTCTCCAGGCCTGATGAAAAACTGTTTTTT. It yields the protein CASSFSRPDEKLFF.

The count of this clonotype is one. Relative to the germline gene, one junction end is altered; a read error may explain this. This chain links TRBV25-1 with TRBJ1-1; a possible D gene is TRBD1 (6 bases). The CDR3 is made up of 14 amino acids. The germline V gene has CDR1 MGHDK and CDR2 SYGVNS. The DNA for the CDR3 is TGTACCAGCAGTGAGGCTACAGGGCCCCGGAGGGCTTTCTTT. This translates into CTSSEATGPRRAFF.

This chain connects TRBV5-5 to TRBJ2-7, with TRBD1 identical over 7 bases. The CDR3 runs 15 residues. The V segment lost 4 bases and the J segment 0 bases; nucleotides outside the gene matches: 7. Germline values: CDR1 SGHKS, CDR2 YYEKEE (reference sequence). Here the CDR3 reads CASSGPDRSSYEQYF. The CDR3 bases are TGTGCCAGCAGCGGCCCGGACAGGAGCTCCTACGAGCAGTACTTC.

This clonotype was counted ten times or more. The V gene is TRBV3-1, the J gene TRBJ2-5; 7 positions agree with TRBD1. The CDR3 is 14 amino acids. Germline lookup yields CDR1 LGHDT and CDR2 YNNKEL (reference sequence). Trimming removed 4 bases from V and 5 bases from J; junction bases left unmatched: 7. The CDR3 bases are TGTGCCAGCAGCCCCGCCGGGACAGCGGAGACCCAGTACTTC. This codes for CASSPAGTAETQYF.

The genes are TRBV6-2 or TRBV6-3 and TRBJ2-2; D ambiguous. The CDR3 totals 15 residues. Trimming shortened V by 6 bases and J by 0 bases, and 11 bases separated the two germline ends. The germline V gene encodes CDR1 MNHEY and CDR2 SVGEGT. The DNA for the CDR3 is TGTGCCAGCAGCCTATACGCTGCGAACACCGGGGAGCTGTTTTTT. It codes for CASSLYAANTGELFF.

V and J are TRBV19 and TRBJ1-1, with D uncertain. The germline V and J ends were trimmed by 6 bases and 6 bases, with 17 bases remaining between them. The germline gives CDR1 LNHDA, CDR2 SQIVND (reference sequence). The CDR3 spans 14 residues. The CDR3 bases are TGTGCCAGTAGCCTCGGGAGTGTTGGGGCTGAAGCTTTCTTT. This gives the protein CASSLGSVGAEAFF.

This clonotype was counted at least ten times. The chain recombines TRBV5-1 with TRBJ1-3; D is undetermined. CDR1 is SGHRS and CDR2 is YFSETQ in the germline V gene. The CDR3 is 14 residues long. The V and J ends lost 0 bases and 1 base respectively, with 5 bases between them. The DNA for the CDR3 is TGCGCCAGCAGCTTGGTAGGGTCTGGAAACACCATATATTTT. Protein: CASSLVGSGNTIYF.

This clonotype was recorded at least ten times. The V call is TRBV29-1, the J call TRBJ2-2, with D perhaps matching TRBD2 (5 bases). The CDR3 consists of 15 residues. From germline, CDR1 is SQVTM and CDR2 ANQGSEA. V was trimmed by 6 bases and J by 1 base, leaving 15 bases between them. In DNA, the CDR3 is TGCAGCGTGCGTCTAACGGCGGGGAACACCGGGGAGCTGTTTTTT. The encoded protein is CSVRLTAGNTGELFF.

This clonotype was picked up many times. The chain has TRBV20-1 and TRBJ2-5, with a tentative D call TRBD2 (6 bases). Germline CDR1 reads DFQATT; CDR2 reads SNEGSKA (reference sequence). Trimming removed 0 bases from V and 1 base from J, with 12 bases in between. The CDR3 consists of 15 residues. The CDR3 sequence is CSARDSGVPQETQYF. As DNA, the CDR3 is TGCAGTGCTAGAGATTCGGGAGTCCCCCAAGAGACCCAGTACTTC.

This clonotype came up many times. The CDR3: CASSLTPGQRGEGTQYF. The CDR3 DNA reads as TGCGCCAGCAGCTTGACTCCGGGACAACGAGGGGAGGGTACGCAGTATTTT. The genes are TRBV5-1 and TRBJ2-3, with a weak D call TRBD2 (7 bases). There are 17 residues in the CDR3. V was pared by 1 base and J by 8 bases, with 23 bases between. Germline values: CDR1 SGHRS, CDR2 YFSETQ.

Many counts were recorded for this clonotype. This sequence joins TRBV5-1 and TRBJ2-3, with 9 nucleotides matching TRBD2. CDR3 length equals 17 residues. From germline, CDR1 is SGHRS and CDR2 YFSETQ. The trim removed 0 bases at V and 3 bases at J, leaving 8 bases unmatched. The CDR3 DNA is TGCGCCAGCAGCTTGGGGACTAGCGAGCCGGAAACAGATACGCAGTATTTT. It specifies CASSLGTSEPETDTQYF.

This clonotype was observed at least ten times. The gene calls are TRBV12-3 or TRBV12-4 and TRBJ1-5; 7 bases are a match to TRBD1. This CDR3 has 17 residues. The V and J ends lost 5 bases and 3 bases, in that order; junction bases with no gene match: 13. CDR3 coding DNA: TGTGCCAGCAGTGCTTTGGGGACAGAGATCCCCAATCAGCCCCAGCATTTT. Encoded protein: CASSALGTEIPNQPQHF.

This clonotype was detected many times. The chain combines TRBV11-2 with TRBJ2-1, with 12 bases lining up with TRBD1. The V gene's germline CDR1 is SGHAT and CDR2 FQNNGV. The CDR3 has 20 amino acids. V shed 4 bases, J shed 1 base, and the junction held 14 bases outside the gene matches. The CDR3: CASSSPWGQGAFGSYNEQFF. The DNA of the CDR3 is TGTGCCAGCAGCTCCCCTTGGGGACAGGGGGCCTTTGGATCCTACAATGAGCAGTTCTTC.

This clonotype was counted many times. The chain is built from TRBV12-3 or TRBV12-4 and TRBJ2-7; D gene uncertain. CDR3 length equals 13 residues. Trimming stripped 3 bases from V and 2 bases from J, with 8 bases between. CDR3 protein: CASSFLRAYEQYF. The CDR3 bases are TGTGCCAGCAGTTTTCTCCGGGCCTACGAGCAGTACTTC.